Following are 29 T cell receptor beta chains from one sample sequenced in a study of identical twins. One entry per CDR3 protein results from TCRdb running MiXCR on the 5' RACE reads. In the table there are hundreds of thousands of distinct CDR3 sequences, roughly 7% of which are singletons. These data were also filed under a second study, of yellow fever vaccine responses in identical twins.

The sample taken for sequencing was memory (CD45RO+) T cells sorted from blood. These receptor sequences come from a woman between 18 and 30 years old in good health.

The chain has TRBV5-5 and TRBJ2-7; weak D call: TRBD2 (5 bases). Germline V gene sequence: CDR1 SGHKS, CDR2 YYEKEE (reference sequence). Deletions cut 1 base from V and 2 bases from J, with 16 bases between. The length of the CDR3 is 16 residues. The CDR3 loop is CASSLLGLAATYEQYF. Here the CDR3 DNA reads TGTGCCAGCAGCTTGTTGGGCCTAGCCGCTACCTACGAGCAGTACTTC.

This clonotype was found many times. V is TRBV5-6 and J is TRBJ1-2; D is undetermined. The germline V gene encodes CDR1 SGHDT and CDR2 YYEEEE. The V and J ends lost 0 bases and 6 bases respectively, with 9 bases between them. This CDR3 has 13 residues. CDR3 sequence reads: CASSLAGGDGYTF. CDR3 sequence (DNA): TGTGCCAGCAGCTTGGCGGGCGGAGATGGCTACACCTTC.

This clonotype showed up many times. The chain couples TRBV6-1 to TRBJ2-5, with 8 positions matching TRBD1. The CDR3 loop spans 14 amino acids. V lost 1 base, J lost 4 bases, and 2 bases stayed unmatched. Germline V gene lookup returns CDR1 MNHNS and CDR2 SASEGT. In DNA form, the CDR3 reads TGTGCCAGCAGTGAAGAGGACAGGGCAGAGACCCAGTACTTC. Amino acid sequence: CASSEEDRAETQYF.

A few counts support this clonotype. The chain has TRBV4-1 and TRBJ2-5; D remains unclear. The CDR3 totals 13 residues. Trimming took off 1 base at V and 5 bases at J, with 8 bases between the two ends. From germline, CDR1 is MGHRA and CDR2 YSYEKL. The CDR3 bases are TGCGCCAGCAGCCAAGTTCAGGTGGAGACCCAGTACTTC. Translated, it gives CASSQVQVETQYF.

There are many counts of this clonotype. This chain connects TRBV7-8 to TRBJ1-2, with 8 bases identical to TRBD1. The CDR3 has 13 amino acids. Germline V gene lookup returns CDR1 SGHVS and CDR2 FQNEAQ. The junction had 7 bases not matched to a gene; V was cut back by 5 bases and J by 8 bases. The CDR3 loop is CASSPQGAKGYTF. The CDR3 region has the DNA TGTGCCAGCAGCCCCCAGGGGGCGAAAGGCTACACCTTC.

There are a few counts of this clonotype. The rearrangement links TRBV20-1 to TRBJ2-5; either TRBD1 or TRBD2 may supply D (5 bases each). CDR3 size: 13 residues. Trimming took 2 bases from V and 5 from J, leaving 12 bases between them. Germline loops: CDR1 DFQATT, CDR2 SNEGSKA (reference sequence). CDR3: CSARFGAGETQYF. DNA of the CDR3: TGCAGTGCTAGATTCGGGGCTGGGGAGACCCAGTACTTC.

This clonotype has ten or more counts. The V call is TRBV7-6, the J call TRBJ1-1, with unresolved D. The CDR3 extends over 13 amino acids. Germline V lookup: CDR1 SGHVS, CDR2 FNYEAQ. V lost 6 bases to trimming and J lost 4 bases, with 12 bases between them. CDR3 nucleotide sequence: TGTGCCAGCAGACAGTTGGGCGGCACTGAAGCTTTCTTT. It translates to CASRQLGGTEAFF.

In its sample, this clonotype was seen a few times. The rearrangement links TRBV20-1 to TRBJ1-2, with a weak D call TRBD1 (5 bases). The germline gives CDR1 DFQATT, CDR2 SNEGSKA (reference sequence). This CDR3 spans 15 amino acids. Trimming removed 3 bases at V and 3 bases at J, with 17 bases between. CDR3 nucleotide sequence: TGCAGTGCTAGTCTCTGGGCAGGGAAAGACTATGGCTACACCTTC. This sequence encodes CSASLWAGKDYGYTF.

Remarks on this clonotype: This could be a read error, since a much larger clone is one nucleotide away. The conserved phenylalanine or tryptophan is not found at the CDR3 terminus, so this likely reflects a read error. The genes are TRBV5-6 and TRBJ2-5; 7 nucleotides agree with TRBD1. The CDR3 is 16 residues long. The V and J ends lost 4 bases and 2 bases, in that order; junction bases with no gene match: 11. The germline V gene has CDR1 SGHDT and CDR2 YYEEEE. The CDR3 region has the DNA TGTGCCAGCAGCGTGTTCCACGGGACAGCACAAGAGACCCAGTACTGC. Amino acid sequence: CASSVFHGTAQETQYC.

This chain joins TRBV11-2 and TRBJ2-3; D unresolved. V lost 0 bases and J 5 bases, leaving 6 bases between the germline ends. The CDR3 length is 13 residues. Germline V gives CDR1 SGHAT, CDR2 FQNNGV. CDR3 region: CASSLDRVDTQYF. The CDR3 DNA follows: TGTGCCAGCAGCTTAGATCGGGTAGATACGCAGTATTTT.

This clonotype was seen ten or more times. In nucleotides, the CDR3 is TGTGCCAGCAGAGGTAGCGGCCACCATGAGCAGTTCTTC. It translates to CASRGSGHHEQFF. This chain connects TRBV12-3 or TRBV12-4 to TRBJ2-1; a weak D match, TRBD2 (6 bases). The ends were cut back, 6 bases at V and 8 bases at J, with 14 bases in the middle. The CDR3 consists of 13 residues.

The V call is TRBV20-1, the J call TRBJ1-6; no firm D call. The germline V gene encodes CDR1 DFQATT and CDR2 SNEGSKA (reference sequence). The CDR3 covers 14 residues. Trimming left V 2 bases short and J 8 bases short, with 13 bases between. The CDR3 reads CSARRPGLDSPLHF. CDR3 DNA sequence: TGCAGTGCTAGACGCCCGGGCCTTGATTCACCCCTCCACTTT.

This clonotype was counted at least ten times. The chain combines TRBV10-3 with TRBJ1-1; tentatively, D is TRBD1 (5 bases). CDR3 length: 16 residues. Per germline, CDR1 ENHRY and CDR2 SYGVKD. The V end was cut by 2 bases, the J end by 1 base, with 14 bases between. CDR3 in amino acids: CAISEAPGDQNTEAFF. The CDR3 coding sequence is TGTGCCATCAGTGAGGCTCCGGGGGACCAGAACACTGAAGCTTTCTTT.

This clonotype was counted between two and nine times. CDR3 DNA: TGTGCCAGCAGCCGGGACAGGGATAACAATGAGCAGTTCTTC. It specifies CASSRDRDNNEQFF. The chain combines TRBV7-9 with TRBJ2-1; 9 positions match TRBD1. The ends lost 5 bases at V and 5 bases at J; junction bases unmatched: 4. CDR1 is SEHNR and CDR2 is FQNEAQ in the germline V gene (reference sequence). This CDR3 has 14 amino acids.

This chain links TRBV27 with TRBJ1-6, with D hard to call. The CDR3 has 14 residues. Germline V lookup: CDR1 MNHEY, CDR2 SMNVEV (reference sequence). V lost 3 bases, J lost 3 bases, and 6 bases lay in between. CDR3 sequence (DNA): TGTGCCAGCAGTTTCCAGAGCTATAATTCACCCCTCCACTTT. Amino acids: CASSFQSYNSPLHF.

The table lists this clonotype with many counts. This sequence joins TRBV2 and TRBJ2-2; D uncertain. The length of the CDR3 is 14 residues. CDR1 is SNHLY, CDR2 FYNNEI, per germline. V dropped 4 bases and J dropped 0 bases, with 6 bases sitting between them. The CDR3 DNA follows: TGTGCCAGCAGTGTATCCCCGAACACCGGGGAGCTGTTTTTT. It specifies CASSVSPNTGELFF.

This clonotype was counted only a few times. The rearrangement links TRBV20-1 to TRBJ2-2; 8 bases are a match to TRBD1. There are 16 residues in the CDR3. The V gene's germline CDR1 is DFQATT and CDR2 SNEGSKA (reference sequence). Trimming took 0 bases from V and 6 from J; bases not matched to a gene: 9. The CDR3 DNA reads as TGCAGTGCTAGAGATCCCCTCAGGGGGCTCGCCGGGGAGCTGTTTTTT. As protein: CSARDPLRGLAGELFF.

This clonotype was seen only a few times. This chain links TRBV20-1 with TRBJ2-3; 11 bases agree with TRBD2. CDR3 length equals 15 residues. After removal of 3 bases from V and 8 bases from J, the junction contained 10 bases not matched to a gene. Germline-derived CDR1 and CDR2 are DFQATT and SNEGSKA (reference sequence). DNA of the CDR3: TGCAGTGCTAGCGGGACTAGCGGTTCATTGGGTACGCAGTATTTT. This encodes CSASGTSGSLGTQYF.

This clonotype was seen ten or more times. The chain recombines TRBV12-3 or TRBV12-4 with TRBJ1-1; a possible D gene is TRBD1 (6 bases). V gave up 2 bases and J gave up 0 bases, with 7 bases separating them. This CDR3 contains 14 residues. The CDR3 spells CASSLRDMNTEAFF. For the CDR3, the DNA is TGTGCCAGCAGTTTAAGGGACATGAACACTGAAGCTTTCTTT.

V gene TRBV18 combines with J gene TRBJ2-1; D gene uncertain. The CDR3 covers 10 residues. V gave up 5 bases and J gave up 7 bases, with 3 bases separating them. The germline gives CDR1 KGHSH, CDR2 LQKENI. The CDR3 bases are TGTGCCAGCTCAGGGAATGAGCAGTTCTTC. This translates into CASSGNEQFF. The whole variable domain, filled in from reference TRBV18 and TRBJ2-1, reads NAGVMQNPRHLVRRRGQEARLRCSPMKGHSHVYWYRQLPEEGLKFMVYLQKENIIDESGMPKERFSAEFPKEGPSILRIQQVVRGDSAAYFCASSGNEQFFGPGTRLTVL.

This clonotype has a count of ten or more. The V gene is TRBV12-3 or TRBV12-4, the J gene TRBJ1-1; a weak D match, TRBD1 (5 bases). The CDR3 totals 12 residues. Trimming stripped 7 bases from V and 7 bases from J, with 13 bases between. CDR3 loop: CASTTRDFEAFF. As DNA, the CDR3 is TGTGCCAGCACTACCCGGGACTTTGAAGCTTTCTTT.

The chain has TRBV28 and TRBJ1-5, with D maybe TRBD1 (5 bases). Germline assignment: CDR1 MDHEN and CDR2 SYDVKM. V was shortened by 4 bases and J by 1 base, with 17 bases between the two germline ends. This CDR3 comprises 17 residues. DNA for the CDR3: TGTGCCAGCAGTTCCCCCCAGGGTTCGGAAAGCAATCAGCCCCAGCATTTT. This sequence encodes CASSSPQGSESNQPQHF.

V and J are TRBV7-2 and TRBJ2-1; unclear D gene. CDR1 is SGHTA, CDR2 FQGNSA, per germline. The CDR3 length is 14 residues. Between the trimmed V and J ends, which lost 1 base and 9 bases, there was a span of 13 bases. Written as DNA, the CDR3 is TGTGCCAGCAGCTTAGGGGCTCGGGTCGGTGAGCAGTTCTTC. Translating it yields CASSLGARVGEQFF.

The CDR3 spells CASSGWGLAGVPYNEQFF. The CDR3 nucleotides are TGTGCCAGCAGTGGTTGGGGACTAGCGGGAGTTCCCTACAATGAGCAGTTCTTC. The rearrangement uses TRBV2 and TRBJ2-1; 14 nucleotides align to TRBD2. Germline CDR1 and CDR2: SNHLY and FYNNEI. Trimming cost V 4 bases and J 2 bases; bases outside gene matches: 7. The CDR3 loop spans 18 amino acids.

With respect to this clonotype: As the CDR3 is not closed by the conserved phenylalanine or tryptophan, this likely results from a read error. It is unclear where the CDR3 begins or ends on the DNA, so no DNA is shown, and the CDR3 is as TCRdb lists it. CDR3 region: CASSDKGAGL. This chain uses TRBV10-1 with TRBJ2-5. The CDR3 region is 10 residues in length, termini included. Looked up from germline, CDR1 is WNHNN and CDR2 is SYGVQD (reference sequence).

In its sample, this clonotype was seen a few times. The chain recombines TRBV4-1 with TRBJ1-5; D not resolved. From germline, CDR1 is MGHRA and CDR2 YSYEKL. V was trimmed by 0 bases and J by 6 bases, leaving 6 bases between them. The CDR3 has 13 residues. Written as DNA, the CDR3 is TGCGCCAGCAGCCAAGAAGGCCGTCAGCCCCAGCATTTT. It specifies CASSQEGRQPQHF.

The chain uses TRBV2 and TRBJ1-1; tentative D call: TRBD1 (5 bases). This CDR3 has 13 residues. V shed 7 bases and J shed 4 bases, with 13 bases lying between them. Germline V CDR1 and CDR2: SNHLY, FYNNEI. CDR3 coding DNA: TGTGCCAGCACCTCAACCGGGGGCACTGAAGCTTTCTTT. This gives the protein CASTSTGGTEAFF.

This clonotype was picked up a small number of times. This sequence joins TRBV11-2 and TRBJ2-2, with D maybe TRBD2 (5 bases). This CDR3 is built from 17 residues. Germline V lookup: CDR1 SGHAT, CDR2 FQNNGV. Trimming took off 0 bases at V and 1 base at J, with 12 bases between the two ends. CDR3 residues: CASSLDPSAVNTGELFF. The CDR3 DNA is TGTGCCAGCAGCTTAGATCCCTCAGCGGTGAACACCGGGGAGCTGTTTTTT.

This clonotype has ten or more counts. V usage is TRBV10-3 and J usage is TRBJ2-3; D not resolved. Germline CDR1 ENHRY, CDR2 SYGVKD. V gave up 2 bases and J gave up 3 bases, with 6 bases separating them. CDR3 length: 13 amino acids. CDR3 in DNA: TGTGCCATCAGTGAGCCCCGAACAGATACGCAGTATTTT. Translation: CAISEPRTDTQYF.